The rows below give T cell receptor beta chains drawn from one sample of a study of CD4 and CD8 cells across lung adenocarcinoma regions. One entry per CDR3 protein, called by TCRdb with MiXCR from the PCR reads. This table holds more than 4,000 distinct CDR3 sequences, around 45% found once. Sequenced sample: CD4+ T cells from the margin of a lung tumor. All receptors derive from a female donor with lung adenocarcinoma. The CD4 and CD8 labels of this study may be unreliable. The CDR3 runs from the conserved cysteine through the conserved F or W. A D gene is named only where the DNA matches it firmly. A row's size may be missing; if present it is once, few, many or a size class.

16,TRBJ2-4,TRBD2,TRBV11-2,medium-sized,CASSLSVAGGGNIQYF,TGTGCCAGCAGCTTAAGCGTAGCGGGAGGAGGGAACATTCAGTACTTC
15,TRBJ2-4,-,TRBV10-1,large,CASSGVRAYRDIQYF,TGCGCCAGCAGTGGGGTCAGGGCCTATAGGGACATTCAGTACTTC
14,TRBJ2-6,-,TRBV11-2,-,CASAQSTGANVLTF,TGTGCCAGTGCACAGAGTACTGGGGCCAACGTCCTGACTTTC
16,TRBJ2-1,-,TRBV6-1,-,CASRSAGAGIPDEQFF,TGTGCCAGCCGATCTGCCGGGGCAGGGATCCCAGATGAGCAGTTCTTC
16,TRBJ2-2,-,TRBV20-1,-,CSASPAEGGDTGELFF,TGCAGTGCTAGTCCGGCGGAGGGGGGGGACACCGGGGAGCTGTTTTTT
9,TRBJ2-1,-,TRBV27,medium-sized,CASSLFLLF,TGTGCCAGCAGTTTATTTTTGCTCTTC
14,TRBJ2-3,-,TRBV6-1,-,CAGLGSREPDTQYF,TGTGCGGGCTTGGGGAGCCGTGAACCAGATACGCAGTATTTC
16,TRBJ2-2,-,TRBV6-1,-,CASSKKGGTDTGELFF,TGTGCCAGCAGTAAGAAGGGGGGGACAGACACCGGGGAGCTGTTTTTT
15,TRBJ2-1,TRBD2,TRBV6-1,-,CASSLAGVGSDEQFF,TGTGCCAGCAGTCTAGCGGGTGTGGGGTCGGATGAGCAGTTCTTC
17,TRBJ1-6,-,TRBV6-5,-,CASSYLTAIGDNSPLHF,TGTGCCAGCAGTTACTTGACAGCTATTGGGGATAATTCACCCCTCCACTTT
15,TRBJ2-2,-,TRBV11-2,few,CASSFDSLNTGELFF,TGTGCCAGCAGCTTTGACAGCCTTAACACCGGGGAGCTGTTTTTT
15,TRBJ2-2,-,TRBV6-1,-,CASSRGYLNTGELFF,TGTGCCAGCAGTAGGGGGTACCTGAACACCGGGGAGCTGTTTTTT
15,TRBJ2-5,TRBD2,TRBV10-3,-,CAMGEGGLAKDTQYF,TGTGCCATGGGGGAGGGGGGACTAGCCAAAGACACCCAGTACTTC
15,TRBJ2-1,TRBD1,TRBV6-4,many,CASSEGTGGFNEQFF,TGTGCCAGCAGTGAGGGGACAGGGGGCTTTAATGAGCAGTTCTTC
14,TRBJ2-3,-,TRBV7-6,-,CASSLAPVTDTQYF,TGTGCCAGCAGCTTAGCGCCAGTCACAGATACGCAGTATTTT
12,TRBJ2-3,TRBD2,TRBV11-2,medium-sized,CASSLTSVTQYF,TGTGCCAGCAGCTTAACTAGCGTTACGCAGTATTTT
12,TRBJ2-1,-,TRBV27,-,CASSFSGNEQFF,TGTGCCAGCAGTTTCTCCGGGAATGAGCAGTTCTTC
15,TRBJ2-5,TRBD2,TRBV6-1,few,CASRNELAGGPQQYF,TGTGCCAGCAGGAACGAGCTAGCGGGAGGCCCCCAGCAGTACTTC
13,TRBJ1-2,-,TRBV6-5,-,CATSGQAEYGYTF,TGTGCCACCTCGGGACAAGCAGAATATGGCTACACCTTC
18,TRBJ2-2,TRBD1,TRBV12-3/TRBV12-4,medium-sized,CASSLLQGTGKNTGELFF,TGTGCCAGCAGTCTACTTCAGGGGACAGGGAAGAACACCGGGGAGCTGTTTTTT
15,TRBJ2-2,-,TRBV6-1,few,CASNLQGRSTGELFF,TGTGCCAGCAATCTACAGGGAAGGTCCACCGGGGAGCTGTTTTTT
15,TRBJ2-1,-,TRBV4-2,-,CASSQVRDGYNEQFF,TGTGCCAGCAGCCAAGTCAGGGACGGTTACAATGAGCAGTTCTTC
15,TRBJ2-3,TRBD2,TRBV27,-,CASSRTSGGYDTQYF,TGTGCCAGCAGTCGGACTAGCGGGGGCTACGATACGCAGTATTTT
17,TRBJ2-1,TRBD2,TRBV5-1,-,CASSLSPIAGGGNEQFF,TGCGCCAGCAGCTTGAGCCCCATAGCGGGAGGAGGCAATGAGCAGTTCTTC
14,TRBJ1-2,-,TRBV6-5,-,CASSYSPDNYGYTF,TGTGCCAGCAGTTACTCGCCAGACAACTATGGCTACACCTTC
13,TRBJ2-3,-,TRBV27,once,CASLGIGTDTQYF,TGTGCCAGCCTGGGGATCGGCACAGATACGCAGTATTTT
14,TRBJ2-1,TRBD2,TRBV6-1,-,CASKISGSRNEQFF,TGTGCCAGCAAAATTAGCGGGAGTCGGAACGAGCAGTTCTTC
16,TRBJ2-3,-,TRBV12-3/TRBV12-4,medium-sized,CASSPGTPASTDTQYF,TGTGCCAGCAGTCCGGGGACGCCCGCAAGCACAGATACGCAGTATTTT
15,TRBJ2-3,-,TRBV11-2,-,CASSLVGGQADTQYF,TGTGCCAGCAGCTTAGTTGGTGGGCAGGCAGATACGCAGTATTTT
14,TRBJ1-2,TRBD1,TRBV12-3/TRBV12-4,many,CASSLRGQVYGYTF,TGTGCCAGCAGTTTAAGAGGACAGGTCTATGGCTACACCTTC
16,TRBJ2-1,TRBD2,TRBV27,-,CASSFYPAGDQETQFF,TGTGCCAGCAGTTTCTACCCCGCGGGGGACCAAGAGACCCAGTTCTTC
15,TRBJ2-1,TRBD2,TRBV6-4,medium-sized,CASTPTSGSMDEQFF,TGTGCCAGCACCCCGACTAGCGGGAGTATGGATGAGCAGTTCTTC
13,TRBJ2-1,-,TRBV7-2,once,CASRAGRPDTQFF,TGTGCCAGCAGGGCTGGACGGCCGGATACGCAGTTCTTC
16,TRBJ2-7,TRBD2,TRBV6-5,medium-sized,CASRPLLFSGSYEQYF,TGTGCCAGCAGGCCTCTTCTTTTTAGCGGGTCCTACGAGCAGTACTTC
18,TRBJ2-1,TRBD2,TRBV10-2,-,CASSEDGLAGVTYNEQFF,TGCGCCAGCAGTGAGGACGGACTAGCGGGTGTAACCTACAATGAGCAGTTCTTC
13,TRBJ1-4,-,TRBV6-1,few,CASMAGNNEKLFF,TGTGCCAGCATGGCAGGGAATAATGAAAAACTGTTTTTT